This TCR beta chain is drawn from a study of blood T cell repertoires in COVID-19. In the original analysis: Amplification with reference gene primers provided the estimates of nucleated cell counts. TCRdb's table, derived via immunoSEQ multiplex PCR, lists solely in-frame clones and lacks some. Clone size and V and J calls were adopted from that table, with D and trimming inferred from the DNA. Here the sample spans about 190,000 clones, about 88% being singletons. This clone came up once. This CDR3 contains 13 residues. Germline CDR1 SEHNR, CDR2 FQNEAQ (reference sequence). V was clipped by 5 bases and J by 6 bases, with 11 bases between them.

The source of this sequence is a woman in her 30s who had recovered from COVID-19. The chain recombines TRBV7-9 with TRBJ2-1; D is perhaps TRBD2 (5 bases). Sequencing used PBMCs or T cells enriched from blood (not recorded which). The CDR3 is CASSGESRNEQFF. The CDR3 DNA sequence: TGTGCCAGCAGCGGGGAGTCCCGCAATGAGCAGTTCTTC.